This T cell receptor beta chain was retrieved from a study of blood T cell repertoires in COVID-19. About the research overall: The samples span acute and convalescent COVID-19 from the United States, Italy and Spain. From T cells, B-cell-depleted T cells, or PBMCs came the material, which was cDNA or gDNA.

Only in-frame clones appear in the TCRdb table, and some are missing; sequencing was by immunoSEQ multiplex PCR. The sample includes over 150,000 clones, roughly 89% of them seen just once. CDR3 length: 13 amino acids. Germline CDR1 reads KGHSH; CDR2 reads LQKENI. V lost 3 bases to trimming and J lost 6 bases, with 10 bases between them. The specimen sequenced was peripheral blood. V gene TRBV18 combines with J gene TRBJ2-3; D not resolved. The clonotype originates from a man aged 50 to 60 with acute or convalescent COVID-19. The CDR3 reads CASSPLLLDTQYF. CDR3 DNA sequence: TGTGCCAGCTCACCTCTACTCCTCGATACGCAGTATTTT.